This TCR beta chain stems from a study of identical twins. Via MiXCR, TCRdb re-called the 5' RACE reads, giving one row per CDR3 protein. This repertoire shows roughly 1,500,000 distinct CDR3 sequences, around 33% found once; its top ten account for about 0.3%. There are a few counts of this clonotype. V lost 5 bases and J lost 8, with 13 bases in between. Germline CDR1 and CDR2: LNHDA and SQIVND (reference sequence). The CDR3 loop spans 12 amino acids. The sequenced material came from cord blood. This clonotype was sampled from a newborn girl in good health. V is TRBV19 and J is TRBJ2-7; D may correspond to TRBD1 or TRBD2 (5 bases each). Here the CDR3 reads CASSSSWDQQYF. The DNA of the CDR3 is TGTGCCAGTAGTTCGAGCTGGGACCAGCAGTACTTC.